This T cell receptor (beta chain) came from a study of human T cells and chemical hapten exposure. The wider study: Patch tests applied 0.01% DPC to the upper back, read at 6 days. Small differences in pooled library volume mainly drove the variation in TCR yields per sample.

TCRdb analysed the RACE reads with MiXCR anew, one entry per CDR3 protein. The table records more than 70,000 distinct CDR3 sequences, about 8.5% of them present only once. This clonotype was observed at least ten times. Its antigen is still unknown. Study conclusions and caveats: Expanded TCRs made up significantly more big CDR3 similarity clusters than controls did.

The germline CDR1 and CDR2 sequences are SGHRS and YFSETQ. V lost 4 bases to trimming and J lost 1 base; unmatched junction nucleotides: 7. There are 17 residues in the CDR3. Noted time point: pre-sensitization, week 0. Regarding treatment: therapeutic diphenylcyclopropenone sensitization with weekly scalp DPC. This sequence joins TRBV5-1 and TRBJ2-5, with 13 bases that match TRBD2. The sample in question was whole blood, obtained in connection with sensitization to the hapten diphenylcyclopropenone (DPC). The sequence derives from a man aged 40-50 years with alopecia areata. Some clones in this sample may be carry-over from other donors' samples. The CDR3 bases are TGCGCCAGCAGCCCTGGACTAGCGGGAGCGATCCAAGAGACCCAGTACTTC. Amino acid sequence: CASSPGLAGAIQETQYF.